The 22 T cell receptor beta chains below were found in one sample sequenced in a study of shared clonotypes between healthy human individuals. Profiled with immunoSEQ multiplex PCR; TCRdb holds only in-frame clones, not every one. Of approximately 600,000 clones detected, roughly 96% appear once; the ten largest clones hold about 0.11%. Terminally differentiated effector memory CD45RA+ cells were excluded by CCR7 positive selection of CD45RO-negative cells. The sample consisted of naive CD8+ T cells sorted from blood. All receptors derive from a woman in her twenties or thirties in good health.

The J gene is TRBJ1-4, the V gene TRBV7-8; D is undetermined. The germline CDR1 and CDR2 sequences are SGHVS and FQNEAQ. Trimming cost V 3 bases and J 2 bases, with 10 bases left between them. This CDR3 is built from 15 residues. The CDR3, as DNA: TGTGCCAGCAGCTTTTCGGGAATCACTAATGAAAAACTGTTTTTT. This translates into CASSFSGITNEKLFF.

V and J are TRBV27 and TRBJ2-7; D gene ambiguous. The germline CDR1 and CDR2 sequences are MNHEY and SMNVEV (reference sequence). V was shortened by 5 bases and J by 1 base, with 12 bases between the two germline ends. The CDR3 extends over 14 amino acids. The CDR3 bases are TGTGCCAGCAGTGAAACATCTAGATCCTACGAGCAGTACTTC. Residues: CASSETSRSYEQYF.

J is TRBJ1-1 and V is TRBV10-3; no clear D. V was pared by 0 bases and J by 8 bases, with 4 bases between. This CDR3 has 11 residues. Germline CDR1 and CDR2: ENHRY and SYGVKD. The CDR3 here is CAISESREAFF. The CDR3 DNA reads TGTGCCATCAGTGAGTCACGGGAAGCTTTCTTT.

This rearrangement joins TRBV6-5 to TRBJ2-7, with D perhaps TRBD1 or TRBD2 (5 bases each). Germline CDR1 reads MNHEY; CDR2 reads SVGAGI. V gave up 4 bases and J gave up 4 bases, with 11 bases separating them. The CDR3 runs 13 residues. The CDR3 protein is CASSLGVWYEQYF. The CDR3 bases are TGTGCCAGCAGTTTGGGGGTCTGGTACGAGCAGTACTTC.

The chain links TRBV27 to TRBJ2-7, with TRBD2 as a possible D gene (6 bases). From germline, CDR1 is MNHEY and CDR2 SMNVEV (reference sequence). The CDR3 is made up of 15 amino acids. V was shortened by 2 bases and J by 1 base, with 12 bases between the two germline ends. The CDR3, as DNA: TGTGCCAGCAGTTTAAGTCGCGGGACTTCCTACGAGCAGTACTTC. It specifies CASSLSRGTSYEQYF.

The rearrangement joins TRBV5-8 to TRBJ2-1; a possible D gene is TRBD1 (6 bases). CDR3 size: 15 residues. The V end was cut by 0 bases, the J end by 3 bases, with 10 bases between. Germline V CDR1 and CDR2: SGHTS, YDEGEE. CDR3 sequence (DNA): TGTGCCAGCAGCTTGGCAGGGACACTCTACAATGAGCAGTTCTTC. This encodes CASSLAGTLYNEQFF.

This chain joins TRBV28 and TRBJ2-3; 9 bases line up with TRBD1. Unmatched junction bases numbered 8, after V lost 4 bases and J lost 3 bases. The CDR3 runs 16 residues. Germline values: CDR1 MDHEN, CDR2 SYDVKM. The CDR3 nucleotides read TGTGCCAGCAGTTCTACAGGGGGCGTCTGGACAGATACGCAGTATTTT. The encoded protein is CASSSTGGVWTDTQYF.

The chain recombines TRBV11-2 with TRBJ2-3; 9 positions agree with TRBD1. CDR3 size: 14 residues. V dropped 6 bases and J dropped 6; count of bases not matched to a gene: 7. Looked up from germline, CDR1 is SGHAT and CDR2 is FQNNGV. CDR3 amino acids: CASRPTGGADTQYF. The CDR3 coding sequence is TGTGCCAGCAGACCCACAGGGGGCGCGGATACGCAGTATTTT.

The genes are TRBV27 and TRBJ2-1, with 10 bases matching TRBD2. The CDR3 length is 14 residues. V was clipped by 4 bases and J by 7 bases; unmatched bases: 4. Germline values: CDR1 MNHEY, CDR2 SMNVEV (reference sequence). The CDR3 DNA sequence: TGTGCCAGCAGTTACCGGACTAGCGGAAATGAGCAGTTCTTC. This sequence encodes CASSYRTSGNEQFF.

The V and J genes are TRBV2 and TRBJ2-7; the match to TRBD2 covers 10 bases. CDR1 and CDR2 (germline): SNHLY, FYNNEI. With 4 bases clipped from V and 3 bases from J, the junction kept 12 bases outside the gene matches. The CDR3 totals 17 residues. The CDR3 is CASSVGLAEPKVYEQYF. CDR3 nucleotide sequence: TGTGCCAGCAGTGTAGGACTAGCGGAACCCAAAGTCTACGAGCAGTACTTC.

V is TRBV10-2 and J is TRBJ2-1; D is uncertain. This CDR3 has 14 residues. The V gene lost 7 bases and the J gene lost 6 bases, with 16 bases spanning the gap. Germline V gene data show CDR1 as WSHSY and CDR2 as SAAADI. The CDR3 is CASIPGLTLNEQFF. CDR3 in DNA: TGCGCCAGCATACCGGGCCTAACCCTCAATGAGCAGTTCTTC.

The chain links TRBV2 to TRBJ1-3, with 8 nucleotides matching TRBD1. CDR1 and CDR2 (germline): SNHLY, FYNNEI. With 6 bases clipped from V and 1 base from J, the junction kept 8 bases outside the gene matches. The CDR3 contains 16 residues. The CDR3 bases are TGTGCCAGCAGCGATCGGCACAGGGGGTCTGGAAACACCATATATTTT. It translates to CASSDRHRGSGNTIYF.

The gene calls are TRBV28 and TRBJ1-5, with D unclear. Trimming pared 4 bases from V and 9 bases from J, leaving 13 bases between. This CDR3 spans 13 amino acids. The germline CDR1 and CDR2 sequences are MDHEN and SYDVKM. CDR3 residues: CASSYPTTGPQHF. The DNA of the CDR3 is TGTGCCAGCAGTTACCCCACAACTGGGCCCCAGCATTTT.

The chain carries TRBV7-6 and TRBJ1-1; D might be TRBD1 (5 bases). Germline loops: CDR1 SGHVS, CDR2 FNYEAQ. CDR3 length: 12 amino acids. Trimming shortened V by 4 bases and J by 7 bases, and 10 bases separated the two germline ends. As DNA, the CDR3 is TGTGCCAGCAGCTCTCAGGGTTATGAAGCTTTCTTT. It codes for CASSSQGYEAFF.

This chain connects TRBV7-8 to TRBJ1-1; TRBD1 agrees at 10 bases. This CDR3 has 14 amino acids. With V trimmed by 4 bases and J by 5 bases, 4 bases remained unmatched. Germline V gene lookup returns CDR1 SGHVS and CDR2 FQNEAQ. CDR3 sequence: CASSSDRGVTEAFF. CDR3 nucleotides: TGTGCCAGCAGCTCGGACAGGGGGGTTACTGAAGCTTTCTTT.

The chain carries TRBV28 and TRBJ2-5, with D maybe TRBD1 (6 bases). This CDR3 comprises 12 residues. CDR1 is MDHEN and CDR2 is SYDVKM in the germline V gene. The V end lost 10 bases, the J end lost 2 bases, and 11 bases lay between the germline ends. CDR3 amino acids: CATQGQQETQYF. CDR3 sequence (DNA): TGTGCCACCCAAGGACAGCAAGAGACCCAGTACTTC.

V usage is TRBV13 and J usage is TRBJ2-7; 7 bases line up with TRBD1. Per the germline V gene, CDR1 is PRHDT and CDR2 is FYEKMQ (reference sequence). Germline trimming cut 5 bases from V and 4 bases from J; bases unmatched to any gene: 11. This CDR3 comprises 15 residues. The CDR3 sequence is CASSGGPGQTYEQYF. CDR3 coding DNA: TGTGCCAGCAGCGGTGGCCCGGGACAGACTTACGAGCAGTACTTC.

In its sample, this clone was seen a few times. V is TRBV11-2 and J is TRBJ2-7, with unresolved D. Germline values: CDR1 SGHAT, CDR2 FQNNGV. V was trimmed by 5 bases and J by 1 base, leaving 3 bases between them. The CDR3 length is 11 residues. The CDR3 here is CASSGSYEQYF. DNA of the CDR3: TGTGCCAGCAGCGGGTCCTACGAGCAGTACTTC.

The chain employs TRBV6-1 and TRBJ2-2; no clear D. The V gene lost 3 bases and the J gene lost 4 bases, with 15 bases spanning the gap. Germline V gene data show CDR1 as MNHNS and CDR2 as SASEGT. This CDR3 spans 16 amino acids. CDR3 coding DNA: TGTGCCAGCAGTGACGCGACCGGGTGGGGCACCGGGGAGCTGTTTTTT. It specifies CASSDATGWGTGELFF.

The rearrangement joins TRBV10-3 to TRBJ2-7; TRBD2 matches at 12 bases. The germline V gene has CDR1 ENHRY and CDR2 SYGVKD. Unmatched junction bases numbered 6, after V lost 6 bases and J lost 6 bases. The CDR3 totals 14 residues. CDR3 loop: CAISRSTSGSEQYF. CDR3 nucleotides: TGTGCCATCAGCCGATCGACTAGCGGGAGCGAGCAGTACTTC.

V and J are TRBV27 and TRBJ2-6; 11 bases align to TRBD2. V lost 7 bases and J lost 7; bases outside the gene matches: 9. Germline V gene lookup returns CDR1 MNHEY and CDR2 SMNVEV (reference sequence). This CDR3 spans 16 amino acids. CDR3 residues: CASTELAGVRANVLTF. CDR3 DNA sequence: TGTGCCAGCACAGAACTAGCGGGAGTTAGAGCCAACGTCCTGACTTTC.

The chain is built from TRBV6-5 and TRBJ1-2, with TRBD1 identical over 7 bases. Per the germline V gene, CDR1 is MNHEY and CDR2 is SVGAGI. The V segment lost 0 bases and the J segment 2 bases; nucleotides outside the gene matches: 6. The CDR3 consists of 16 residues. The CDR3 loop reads CASSYSQQGVNYGYTF. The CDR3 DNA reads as TGTGCCAGCAGTTACTCCCAGCAGGGGGTCAACTATGGCTACACCTTC.